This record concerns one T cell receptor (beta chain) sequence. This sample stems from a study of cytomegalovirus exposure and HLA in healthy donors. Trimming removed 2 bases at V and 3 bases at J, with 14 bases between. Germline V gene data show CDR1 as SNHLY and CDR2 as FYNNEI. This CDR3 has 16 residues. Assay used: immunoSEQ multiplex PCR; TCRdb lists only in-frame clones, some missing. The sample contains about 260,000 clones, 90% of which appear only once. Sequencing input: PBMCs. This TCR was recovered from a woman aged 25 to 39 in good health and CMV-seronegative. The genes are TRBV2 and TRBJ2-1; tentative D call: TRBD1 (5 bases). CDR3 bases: TGTGCCAGCAGTGAAAGTTTTGCAGGGAACTACAATGAGCAGTTCTTC. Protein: CASSESFAGNYNEQFF.